A single sample is the source of the 8 T cell receptor beta chains below, sequenced in a study of blood T cell repertoires in COVID-19. Using immunoSEQ multiplex PCR, the repertoire was profiled, and TCRdb retains in-frame clones only, with some absent. The sample lists 250,000 or so clones, over 80% occurring once. Sequencing was performed on PBMCs or T cells enriched from blood (not recorded which). The receptors originated from a man aged 45-65 years who had been exposed to COVID-19.

The rearrangement links TRBV5-1 to TRBJ1-4; 8 bases are a match to TRBD1. The CDR3 loop spans 15 amino acids. CDR1 and CDR2 (germline): SGHRS, YFSETQ. J lost 8 bases, V lost 3 bases, and 9 bases had no gene match. The DNA of the CDR3 is TGCGCCAGCAGCTGGATAACCGGGACAGGCGAAAAACTGTTTTTT. Translating gives CASSWITGTGEKLFF.

The V call is TRBV5-1, the J call TRBJ2-1, with 9 bases identical to TRBD2. The J segment lost 7 bases and the V segment lost 2 bases, leaving 7 bases of the junction unmatched. Germline V gives CDR1 SGHRS, CDR2 YFSETQ. The CDR3 runs to 15 residues. The CDR3 is CASSFLAGTSNEQFF. CDR3 DNA sequence: TGCGCCAGCAGCTTCCTAGCGGGAACGTCGAATGAGCAGTTCTTC.

This rearrangement joins TRBV5-1 to TRBJ1-2; TRBD1 is a possible D gene (6 bases). CDR3 length: 16 amino acids. CDR1 and CDR2 from the germline V gene are SGHRS and YFSETQ. Trimming pared 6 bases from V and 6 bases from J, leaving 24 bases between. The CDR3 here is CASNRDGMVKMDGYTF. DNA for the CDR3: TGCGCCAGCAACAGGGACGGAATGGTGAAAATGGATGGCTACACCTTC.

The chain joins TRBV3-1 (or the pseudogene TRBV3-2) to TRBJ1-3; no firm D call. The CDR3 covers 17 residues. Germline V lookup: CDR1 LGHDT, CDR2 YNNKEL (reference sequence). V lost 4 bases to trimming and J lost 0 bases, with 16 bases between them. In DNA form, the CDR3 reads TGTGCCAGCAGCCGATTCATGGTTAGTGGCTCTGGAAACACCATATATTTT. This sequence encodes CASSRFMVSGSGNTIYF.

This sequence joins TRBV9 and TRBJ2-2, with D maybe TRBD1 (5 bases). The CDR3 loop spans 18 amino acids. Per the germline V gene, CDR1 is SGDLS and CDR2 is YYNGEE. Between the trimmed V and J ends, which lost 0 bases and 5 bases, there was a span of 20 bases. This CDR3 reads CASSVVGQASPGTGELFF. CDR3 DNA sequence: TGTGCCAGCAGCGTAGTGGGGCAGGCATCGCCTGGGACCGGGGAGCTGTTTTTT.

The rearrangement links TRBV29-1 to TRBJ1-3; D is perhaps TRBD1 (6 bases). The CDR3 runs to 14 residues. Trimming shortened V by 7 bases and J by 4 bases, and 17 bases separated the two germline ends. In germline, CDR1 is SQVTM, CDR2 ANQGSEA. CDR3 amino acids: CSAQRTQGGNTIYF. The DNA for the CDR3 is TGCAGCGCACAAAGGACGCAGGGGGGAAACACCATATATTTT.

This rearrangement joins TRBV18 to TRBJ2-5; D remains ambiguous. Germline CDR1 reads KGHSH; CDR2 reads LQKENI. The CDR3 is made up of 11 amino acids. V lost 9 bases and J 5 bases, leaving 10 bases between the germline ends. The CDR3 DNA sequence: TGTGCCAGTTCCGACGGGGAGACCCAGTACTTC. This codes for CASSDGETQYF.

The chain links TRBV7-9 to TRBJ1-1; TRBD1 matches 7 bases. The V gene's germline CDR1 is SEHNR and CDR2 FQNEAQ (reference sequence). The J segment lost 0 bases and the V segment lost 5 bases, leaving 6 bases of the junction unmatched. This CDR3 has 15 amino acids. CDR3 in DNA: TGTGCCAGCAGCCCCCAGGGGGACATGAACACTGAAGCTTTCTTT. Translating gives CASSPQGDMNTEAFF. Together with reference TRBV7-9 and TRBJ1-1, the CDR3 gives the full variable domain: DTGVSQNPRHKITKRGQNVTFRCDPISEHNRLYWYRQTLGQGPEFLTYFQNEAQLEKSRLLSDRFSAERPKGSFSTLEIQRTEQGDSAMYLCASSPQGDMNTEAFFGQGTRLTVV.